This T cell receptor (beta chain) was recovered during a study of blood T cell repertoires in COVID-19. Assay used: immunoSEQ multiplex PCR; TCRdb lists only in-frame clones, some missing. The sample holds under 200,000 clones, around 83% seen once. The receptor was isolated from a human donor in a cohort sampled during active COVID-19. Specimen: peripheral blood.

The CDR3 sequence is CASRREQGAYEQYF. In DNA, the CDR3 is TGTGCCAGCAGGAGGGAACAGGGGGCCTACGAGCAGTACTTC. The chain is built from TRBV6-5 and TRBJ2-7, with TRBD1 matching 8 bases. Germline V gene data show CDR1 as MNHEY and CDR2 as SVGAGI. V trimming: 6 bases; J trimming: 2 bases; junction bases outside the gene matches: 6. The CDR3 spans 14 residues.